Listed below are T cell receptor beta chains from one sample, sequenced in a study of T cell responses to AZD1222 COVID-19 vaccine. Sequencing was performed with immunoSEQ multiplex PCR; in TCRdb, only in-frame clones are kept and a portion is missing. The sample lists roughly 140,000 clones, around 90% occurring once. Sequences were derived from peripheral blood, sampled on day 0 of AZD1222 vaccination. Receptor source: an adult in good health. Both conserved end residues are part of each CDR3. The D gene is left open where the match is weak. The listing skips clone size in some rows; elsewhere it reads once, few, many or a size class.

CDR3 protein: CASSGYLQVGYGYTF; CDR3 DNA: TGTGCCAGCAGCGGCTACTTACAGGTGGGCTATGGCTACACCTTC; D gene: -; V gene: TRBV7-9; J gene: TRBJ1-2; clone size: -
CDR3 protein: CASSLRTIDSYNEQFF; CDR3 DNA: TGTGCCAGCAGCCTCCGGACTATCGACTCCTACAATGAGCAGTTCTTC; D gene: -; V gene: TRBV7-9; J gene: TRBJ2-1; clone size: -
CDR3 protein: CASRPWTVHGYTF; CDR3 DNA: TGTGCTAGCAGGCCCTGGACAGTCCATGGCTACACCTTC; D gene: -; V gene: TRBV7-7; J gene: TRBJ1-2; clone size: -
CDR3 protein: CASSVDSNNEQFF; CDR3 DNA: TGTGCCAGCAGCGTAGACTCGAACAATGAGCAGTTCTTC; D gene: -; V gene: TRBV9; J gene: TRBJ2-1; clone size: -
CDR3 protein: CASSLGGTEFYGYTF; CDR3 DNA: TGTGCCAGCAGTTTAGGTGGGACAGAATTCTATGGCTACACCTTC; D gene: TRBD1; V gene: TRBV28; J gene: TRBJ1-2; clone size: -
CDR3 protein: CASSQDVGAPRYNEQFF; CDR3 DNA: TGTGCCAGCAGCCAAGATGTTGGGGCCCCCCGCTACAATGAGCAGTTCTTC; D gene: -; V gene: TRBV3-1/TRBV3-2; J gene: TRBJ2-1; clone size: few
CDR3 protein: CAISGTQPAGGGEQFF; CDR3 DNA: TGTGCCATCAGTGGGACCCAGCCTGCGGGGGGGGGAGAGCAGTTCTTC; D gene: TRBD2; V gene: TRBV10-3; J gene: TRBJ2-1; clone size: -
CDR3 protein: CASSLLQTGGLGTQYF; CDR3 DNA: TGTGCCAGCAGTTTATTACAAACGGGAGGCCTAGGGACCCAGTACTTC; D gene: TRBD2; V gene: TRBV28; J gene: TRBJ2-5; clone size: -
CDR3 protein: CASNRRDSHEQYF; CDR3 DNA: TGTGCCAGCAACCGCCGGGACTCCCACGAGCAGTACTTC; D gene: -; V gene: TRBV12-3/TRBV12-4; J gene: TRBJ2-7; clone size: -
CDR3 protein: CATAVSDTQYF; CDR3 DNA: TGTGCCACCGCTGTGTCAGATACGCAGTATTTT; D gene: -; V gene: TRBV2; J gene: TRBJ2-3; clone size: -
CDR3 protein: CASSQARDRPNTGELFF; CDR3 DNA: TGCGCCAGCAGCCAGGCCCGGGACAGGCCTAACACCGGGGAGCTGTTTTTT; D gene: TRBD1; V gene: TRBV4-3; J gene: TRBJ2-2; clone size: -
CDR3 protein: CASSQEFGGGNTDTQYF; CDR3 DNA: TGTGCCAGCAGCCAAGAATTCGGGGGAGGGAACACAGATACGCAGTATTTT; D gene: TRBD2; V gene: TRBV4-2; J gene: TRBJ2-3; clone size: -
CDR3 protein: CASSYGTSTEAFF; CDR3 DNA: TGTGCCAGCAGTTACGGGACTAGCACTGAAGCTTTCTTT; D gene: -; V gene: TRBV6-5; J gene: TRBJ1-1; clone size: -
CDR3 protein: CASSAPGQETQYF; CDR3 DNA: TGTGCCAGCAGCGCTCCGGGCCAAGAGACCCAGTACTTC; D gene: -; V gene: TRBV5-4; J gene: TRBJ2-5; clone size: once
CDR3 protein: CATSRGSLPSGLPYNEQFF; CDR3 DNA: TGTGCCACCAGCAGAGGGTCACTACCATCGGGACTACCCTACAATGAGCAGTTCTTC; D gene: TRBD2; V gene: TRBV15; J gene: TRBJ2-1; clone size: -